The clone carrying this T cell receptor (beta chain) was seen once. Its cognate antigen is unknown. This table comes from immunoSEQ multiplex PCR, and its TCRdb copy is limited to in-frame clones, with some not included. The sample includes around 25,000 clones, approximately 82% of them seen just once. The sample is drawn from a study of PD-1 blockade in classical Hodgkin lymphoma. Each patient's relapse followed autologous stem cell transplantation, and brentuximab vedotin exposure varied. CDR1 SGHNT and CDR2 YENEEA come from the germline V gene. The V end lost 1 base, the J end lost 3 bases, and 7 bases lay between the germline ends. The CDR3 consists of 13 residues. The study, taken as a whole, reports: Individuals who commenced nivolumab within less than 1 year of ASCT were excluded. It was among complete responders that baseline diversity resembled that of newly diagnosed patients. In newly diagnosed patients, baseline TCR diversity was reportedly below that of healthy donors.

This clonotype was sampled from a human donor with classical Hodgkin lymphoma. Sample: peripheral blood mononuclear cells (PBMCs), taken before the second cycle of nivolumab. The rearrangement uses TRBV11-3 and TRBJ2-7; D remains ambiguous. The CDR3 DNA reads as TGTGCCAGCAGCTTAGGTATCGGCTACGAGCAGTACTTC. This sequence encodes CASSLGIGYEQYF.